This TCR beta chain was captured by sequencing in a study of cytomegalovirus exposure and HLA in healthy donors. The study, taken as a whole, reports: DRB1 showed the most TCR associations and HLA-C the fewest in a later analysis, as rates varied by HLA locus. As a later analysis showed, a missense DCLRE1C variant was linked to trimming of TCR beta V- and J-genes. Later analysis identified several of the most significant clusters that appeared linked to common viral pathogens. For most TCR beta V segments, an earlier analysis put the productive rate at about 90% or about 30% of the time.

Both 60 Vbeta primers and 13 Jbeta primers went into the PCR. Using immunoSEQ multiplex PCR, the repertoire was profiled, and TCRdb retains in-frame clones only, with some absent. The sample contains about 110,000 clones, 79% of which appear only once. This CDR3 is built from 15 residues. CDR1 and CDR2 from the germline V gene are MGHDK and SYGVNS. The J segment lost 5 bases and the V segment lost 5 bases, leaving 11 bases of the junction unmatched. Concerning this clone: The target antigen is unknown.

Sequences were obtained from PBMCs. The sequence was obtained from a woman aged 18-35 years in good health and CMV-seropositive. This chain joins TRBV25-1 and TRBJ2-5; 7 nucleotides agree with TRBD1. Here the CDR3 DNA reads TGTGCCAGCAGTAATCACCAGGGGGTGGGGGAGACCCAGTACTTC. This gives the protein CASSNHQGVGETQYF.